Each of the 17 T cell receptor beta chains below was sequenced from the same sample in a study of beta chain features in type 1 diabetes. The isolated RNA, all of it, was reverse transcribed, so expressed TCRB transcripts were what got sequenced. The protocol was immunoSEQ multiplex PCR, while the TCRdb copy is restricted to in-frame clones and leaves out a portion. The data contain about 240,000 clones, around a quarter of them singletons. The sequenced material came from central memory CD4+ T cells from blood. The receptors originated from a man aged 30 to 39 in good health.

The chain combines TRBV5-6 with TRBJ2-2, with a tentative D call TRBD1 (6 bases). The length of the CDR3 is 14 residues. CDR1 and CDR2 (germline): SGHDT, YYEEEE. Trimming took 6 bases from V and 6 from J, leaving 15 bases between them. This CDR3 is CASNMGASSGELFF. In DNA, the CDR3 is TGTGCCAGCAACATGGGGGCCAGCTCCGGGGAGCTGTTTTTT.

This clone has only a few counts. V gene TRBV7-9 combines with J gene TRBJ2-2; D may be TRBD1 (5 bases). V lost 1 base to trimming and J lost 5 bases, with 11 bases between them. Germline V lookup: CDR1 SEHNR, CDR2 FQNEAQ (reference sequence). The CDR3 sequence is 15 residues long. The CDR3 DNA reads as TGTGCCAGCAGCTTAGACGCAGGGTCAACCGGGGAGCTGTTTTTT. It codes for CASSLDAGSTGELFF.

This clone turned up a few times. The chain couples TRBV5-1 to TRBJ1-6; D gene unclear. This CDR3 is built from 16 residues. Germline loops: CDR1 SGHRS, CDR2 YFSETQ. Trimming took 0 bases from V and 5 from J, leaving 12 bases between them. The DNA for the CDR3 is TGCGCCAGCAGCTTGGATCCAAATACAAATAATTCACCCCTCCACTTT. It is translated as CASSLDPNTNNSPLHF.

The chain is built from TRBV10-3 and TRBJ1-2; D is undetermined. CDR3 length equals 14 residues. The germline gives CDR1 ENHRY, CDR2 SYGVKD. The V end was cut by 0 bases, the J end by 5 bases, with 10 bases between. CDR3 DNA: TGTGCCATCAGTGAGTCGAAAGGGTGGTATGGCTACACCTTC. Translating gives CAISESKGWYGYTF.

Points on this clone: Other DNA sequences in the same sample also yield this CDR3. The J gene is TRBJ2-3, the V gene TRBV5-1; D ambiguous. Looked up from germline, CDR1 is SGHRS and CDR2 is YFSETQ. V was cut by 0 bases and J by 3 bases, with 5 bases left in between. This CDR3 region has 13 residues. Here the CDR3 reads CASSLDGTDTQYF. Written as DNA, the CDR3 is TGCGCCAGCAGCTTGGATGGGACAGATACGCAGTATTTT.

In its sample, this clone was seen a few times. The chain links TRBV10-3 to TRBJ2-3; 7 nucleotides agree with TRBD1. The CDR3 contains 15 residues. Germline values: CDR1 ENHRY, CDR2 SYGVKD. The V and J ends lost 6 bases and 2 bases, in that order; junction bases with no gene match: 8. The CDR3 protein is CAISERGTATDTQYF. In DNA form, the CDR3 reads TGTGCCATCAGCGAGAGGGGGACAGCCACAGATACGCAGTATTTT.

This chain uses TRBV6-1 with TRBJ2-7, with D unresolved. There are 15 residues in the CDR3. V was trimmed by 2 bases and J by 4 bases, leaving 15 bases between them. Germline V gives CDR1 MNHNS, CDR2 SASEGT. The CDR3 DNA is TGTGCCAGCAGTGAACGTATCGTGGGTTCTTACGAGCAGTACTTC. Its protein is CASSERIVGSYEQYF.

This chain links TRBV7-9 with TRBJ2-1; D is possibly TRBD2 (5 bases). Germline V lookup: CDR1 SEHNR, CDR2 FQNEAQ (reference sequence). The CDR3 contains 16 residues. V gave up 1 base and J gave up 0 bases, with 10 bases separating them. CDR3 bases: TGTGCCAGCAGCTTAGAATCGGGGAGCTCCTACAATGAGCAGTTCTTC. This codes for CASSLESGSSYNEQFF. The variable domain in full, with the rest retrieved from reference TRBV7-9 and TRBJ2-1, is DTGVSQNPRHKITKRGQNVTFRCDPISEHNRLYWYRQTLGQGPEFLTYFQNEAQLEKSRLLSDRFSAERPKGSFSTLEIQRTEQGDSAMYLCASSLESGSSYNEQFFGPGTRLTVL.

This clone was found once. A much larger clone lies a single base off, so this may be a read error. The same CDR3 is also encoded by other DNA sequences in this sample. The chain combines TRBV5-4 with TRBJ2-3; TRBD2 matches at 12 bases. The CDR3 covers 17 residues. The V gene end was trimmed by 1 base and the J gene end by 4 bases; junction bases not matched to a gene: 7. The germline V gene encodes CDR1 SGHNT and CDR2 YYREEE (reference sequence). The CDR3 region has the DNA TGTGCCAGCAGCTTGACTAGCGGGGGGTTTATCGCAGATACGCAGTATTTT. This encodes CASSLTSGGFIADTQYF.

V usage is TRBV18 and J usage is TRBJ2-1; D ambiguous. The CDR3 loop spans 15 amino acids. Germline CDR1 reads KGHSH; CDR2 reads LQKENI. With 1 base removed from V and 4 bases from J, the gap between germline ends came to 11 bases. CDR3 nucleotides: TGTGCCAGCTCACCACAGCGTACCTTATACAATGAGCAGTTCTTC. This codes for CASSPQRTLYNEQFF. Looking up the rest from reference TRBV18 and TRBJ2-1 gives the full variable domain: NAGVMQNPRHLVRRRGQEARLRCSPMKGHSHVYWYRQLPEEGLKFMVYLQKENIIDESGMPKERFSAEFPKEGPSILRIQQVVRGDSAAYFCASSPQRTLYNEQFFGPGTRLTVL.

The V and J genes are TRBV5-4 and TRBJ2-7; D ambiguous. The germline gives CDR1 SGHNT, CDR2 YYREEE (reference sequence). V lost 4 bases and J lost 2, with 16 bases in between. This CDR3 is 15 amino acids long. CDR3 bases: TGTGCCAGCAGCGCCCAGAAGGGAACTGCCTACGAGCAGTACTTC. It is translated as CASSAQKGTAYEQYF.

V is TRBV7-8 and J is TRBJ2-6; D is ambiguous. This CDR3 has 16 amino acids. Deletions cut 1 base from V and 0 bases from J, with 7 bases between. The germline CDR1 and CDR2 sequences are SGHVS and FQNEAQ. CDR3 in DNA: TGTGCCAGCAGCTTAGTTGGGATCTCTGGGGCCAACGTCCTGACTTTC. This codes for CASSLVGISGANVLTF. The entire variable domain, with the rest obtained from reference TRBV7-8 and TRBJ2-6, is as follows: GAGVSQSPRYKVAKRGQDVALRCDPISGHVSLFWYQQALGQGPEFLTYFQNEAQLDKSGLPSDRFFAERPEGSVSTLKIQRTQQEDSAVYLCASSLVGISGANVLTFGAGSRLTVL.

The rearrangement joins TRBV20-1 to TRBJ1-1; D ambiguous. This CDR3 is 11 amino acids long. Deletions cut 8 bases from V and 1 base from J, with 8 bases between. Looked up from germline, CDR1 is DFQATT and CDR2 is SNEGSKA (reference sequence). The CDR3 nucleotides read TGCAGTCACCGGGGGAACACTGAAGCTTTCTTT. Protein sequence: CSHRGNTEAFF.

This clone turned up a few times. The chain employs TRBV10-1 and TRBJ2-7, with 7 bases identical to TRBD1. CDR1 is WNHNN, CDR2 SYGVQD, per germline (reference sequence). J lost 1 base, V lost 3 bases, and 3 bases had no gene match. The CDR3 is made up of 14 amino acids. The CDR3 sequence: CASSDGRGSYEQYF. For the CDR3, the DNA is TGCGCCAGCAGTGACGGCAGGGGGTCCTACGAGCAGTACTTC.

This clone came up a few times. The rearrangement uses TRBV20-1 and TRBJ2-7; D not resolved. This CDR3 spans 11 amino acids. Germline values: CDR1 DFQATT, CDR2 SNEGSKA (reference sequence). V dropped 2 bases and J dropped 7 bases, with 9 bases sitting between them. The CDR3 region has the DNA TGCAGTGCTAGATATAAGAGGGAGCAGTACTTC. This sequence encodes CSARYKREQYF.

This clone appeared a few times. The rearrangement joins TRBV16 to TRBJ2-1; TRBD1 matches 7 bases. V lost 4 bases, J lost 16 bases, and 13 bases stayed unmatched. CDR3 length: 13 residues. Germline V gives CDR1 KGHSY, CDR2 FQNENV. DNA of the CDR3: TGTGCCAGCAGCCCCGCTCGGGAAGGGGGCGCATTCTTC. It encodes CASSPAREGGAFF. Full variable domain (rest looked up from reference TRBV16 and TRBJ2-1): GEEVAQTPKHLVRGEGQKAKLYCAPIKGHSYVFWYQQVLKNEFKFLISFQNENVFDETGMPKERFSAKCLPNSPCSLEIQATKLEDSAVYFCASSPAREGGAFFGPGTRLTVL.

This clone came up a few times. This sequence joins TRBV5-8 and TRBJ1-5; D is unresolved. Germline V gene sequence: CDR1 SGHTS, CDR2 YDEGEE. V shed 4 bases and J shed 3 bases, with 5 bases lying between them. The CDR3 extends over 12 amino acids. The CDR3 region has the DNA TGTGCCAGCAGCCTCTACAATCAGCCCCAGCATTTT. It is translated as CASSLYNQPQHF.